This TCR beta chain is from a study of spatial heterogeneity in lung cancer. CDR1 and CDR2 from the germline V gene are SGHTA and FQGNSA. Deletions cut 4 bases from V and 0 bases from J, with 2 bases between. There are 12 residues in the CDR3. Noted time point: sample taken at primary tumor resection. TCRs were sequenced from unsorted whole RNA of tumor, nontumor lung or PBMC. Within the sample, this clonotype is medium-sized. Its antigen is unknown. Study-wide results and caveats: Estimation of coverage gave values of about 7% for alpha and over 12% for beta chains in tumor T cells. Tumor mutation counts were tracked by expanded intratumoral alpha and beta TCR counts.

A unique molecular identifier was carried by every single TCR cDNA molecule. TCRdb re-called the 5' RACE reads with MiXCR, one entry per CDR3 protein. The data show over 25,000 distinct CDR3 sequences, around 7.4% seen once. Source: lung tumor tissue, taken at surgery. The TCR originated in a male donor with early-stage non-small cell lung cancer. The genes are TRBV7-2 and TRBJ2-3; D gene uncertain. CDR3 sequence: CASSWSTDTQYF. Here the CDR3 DNA reads TGTGCCAGCAGCTGGAGCACAGATACGCAGTATTTT.